Below are 32 T cell receptor beta chains sequenced from a single sample in a study of shared clonotypes between healthy human individuals. Sequencing used immunoSEQ multiplex PCR; TCRdb keeps in-frame clones, though not all of them. The sample consists of approximately 110,000 clones, under 70% of them appearing once. The sample was memory CD8+ T cells sorted from blood. Subset meaning: CD45RO+ cells pooled with CCR7-negative TemRA cells. All receptors derive from a woman aged 25 to 45 in good health.

This chain connects TRBV27 to TRBJ2-7; D ambiguous. The CDR3 length is 13 residues. Germline assignment: CDR1 MNHEY and CDR2 SMNVEV (reference sequence). V was shortened by 3 bases and J by 3 bases, with 9 bases between the two germline ends. The CDR3 region is CASSLRFNYEQYF. Here the CDR3 DNA reads TGTGCCAGCAGTTTGAGGTTCAACTACGAGCAGTACTTC.

This clone appeared once. The chain is built from TRBV10-3 and TRBJ2-1; D unresolved. Trimming stripped 9 bases from V and 1 base from J, with 10 bases between. The CDR3 is 13 residues long. Germline loops: CDR1 ENHRY, CDR2 SYGVKD. The CDR3 sequence: CAIQFGSYNEQFF. DNA of the CDR3: TGTGCCATACAATTTGGTTCCTACAATGAGCAGTTCTTC.

V usage is TRBV7-6 and J usage is TRBJ2-6; no clear D gene. The CDR3 runs 16 residues. The ends were cut back, 2 bases at V and 0 bases at J, with 8 bases in the middle. Germline V gives CDR1 SGHVS, CDR2 FNYEAQ. The CDR3 sequence: CASSLPQNSGANVLTF. The CDR3 DNA is TGTGCCAGCAGCTTACCTCAGAACTCTGGGGCCAACGTCCTGACTTTC.

This sequence joins TRBV4-3 and TRBJ2-3; D is possibly TRBD1 (5 bases). Deletions cut 5 bases from V and 1 base from J, with 16 bases between. Germline loops: CDR1 LGHNA, CDR2 YSLEER. The CDR3 extends over 16 amino acids. The CDR3 is CASSNAGHTRTDTQYF. The DNA of the CDR3 is TGCGCCAGCAGCAACGCAGGGCATACTCGCACAGATACGCAGTATTTT.

CDR3 sequence (DNA): TGTGCCAGTAGTACTAAACGGGCTCTGCCCCAGCATTTT. This encodes CASSTKRALPQHF. V is TRBV19 and J is TRBJ1-5; D remains unclear. The CDR3 sequence is 13 residues long. Per the germline V gene, CDR1 is LNHDA and CDR2 is SQIVND (reference sequence). The V gene lost 4 bases and the J gene lost 9 bases, with 13 bases spanning the gap.

The chain employs TRBV6-1 and TRBJ2-7, with TRBD1 matching over 9 bases. Germline-derived CDR1 and CDR2 are MNHNS and SASEGT. Germline trimming cut 5 bases from V and 3 bases from J; bases unmatched to any gene: 8. The CDR3 loop spans 15 amino acids. CDR3: CASSQDTGGYYEQYF. CDR3 in DNA: TGTGCCAGCAGTCAGGATACAGGGGGCTACTACGAGCAGTACTTC.

This clone has just a few counts. This chain connects TRBV28 to TRBJ1-5, with 7 bases aligning to TRBD1. CDR3 length: 16 residues. Germline CDR1 and CDR2: MDHEN and SYDVKM. V gave up 2 bases and J gave up 7 bases; unmatched junction bases: 11. This CDR3 is CASSLLAGGTRQPQHF. The CDR3 DNA reads as TGTGCCAGCAGTTTACTAGCAGGGGGTACGAGGCAGCCCCAGCATTTT.

The CDR3 coding sequence is TGTGCCAGCAGTCTCACAGGGTTCTGGTTGGAGACCCAGTACTTC. Residues: CASSLTGFWLETQYF. The gene calls are TRBV6-5 and TRBJ2-5; D is possibly TRBD1 (6 bases). This CDR3 has 15 amino acids. Germline values: CDR1 MNHEY, CDR2 SVGAGI. Trimming removed 5 bases at V and 5 bases at J, with 18 bases between.

This clone was seen only a few times. The genes are TRBV6-5 and TRBJ2-1; D might be TRBD2 (6 bases). Trimming left V 0 bases short and J 2 bases short, with 8 bases between. Germline CDR1 MNHEY, CDR2 SVGAGI. This CDR3 comprises 15 residues. The CDR3, as DNA: TGTGCCAGCAGTTACTCAGGCGGGACCTACAATGAGCAGTTCTTC. This encodes CASSYSGGTYNEQFF.

This chain connects TRBV6-4 to TRBJ2-2, with 10 bases lining up with TRBD2. Germline CDR1 reads MRHNA; CDR2 reads SNTAGT. The CDR3 is 15 amino acids. V lost 5 bases and J lost 3; bases outside the gene matches: 3. CDR3 sequence: CASSPAGGDTGELFF. CDR3 sequence (DNA): TGTGCCAGCAGTCCAGCGGGAGGGGACACCGGGGAGCTGTTTTTT.

The genes are TRBV9 and TRBJ1-2; TRBD1 agrees at 7 bases. Germline lookup yields CDR1 SGDLS and CDR2 YYNGEE. This CDR3 contains 16 residues. J was trimmed by 1 base and V by 5 bases; bases with no gene match: 11. CDR3 protein: CASSRQGDDVNYGYTF. For the CDR3, the DNA is TGTGCCAGCAGTAGGCAGGGGGACGACGTTAACTATGGCTACACCTTC.

V and J are TRBV9 and TRBJ2-7; TRBD1 matches at 11 bases. This CDR3 contains 14 residues. The V gene's germline CDR1 is SGDLS and CDR2 YYNGEE. V trimming: 0 bases; J trimming: 11 bases; junction bases outside the gene matches: 7. The CDR3 coding sequence is TGTGCCAGCAGCGTAGGGACAGGGGGCATAAGGAAGTACTTC. Translation: CASSVGTGGIRKYF.

CDR3 sequence: CASRTPGQGADQTEAFF. CDR3 in DNA: TGTGCCAGCCGAACTCCGGGACAGGGGGCGGATCAAACTGAAGCTTTCTTT. The V call is TRBV6-4, the J call TRBJ1-1, with 12 bases lining up with TRBD1. This CDR3 has 17 amino acids. CDR1 and CDR2 from the germline V gene are MRHNA and SNTAGT. V shed 8 bases, J shed 5 bases, and the junction held 15 bases outside the gene matches.

The V gene is TRBV28, the J gene TRBJ2-3; TRBD2 matches 7 bases. CDR3 length equals 19 residues. V was clipped by 3 bases and J by 0 bases; unmatched bases: 15. Germline V gene lookup returns CDR1 MDHEN and CDR2 SYDVKM. Written as DNA, the CDR3 is TGTGCCAGCAGTTTCTGGCGGGAGTTCCACCATTCTAGCACAGATACGCAGTATTTT. The encoded protein is CASSFWREFHHSSTDTQYF. The full variable domain, rest sourced from reference TRBV28 and TRBJ2-3, is DVKVTQSSRYLVKRTGEKVFLECVQDMDHENMFWYRQDPGLGLRLIYFSYDVKMKEKGDIPEGYSVSREKKERFSLILESASTNQTSMYLCASSFWREFHHSSTDTQYFGPGTRLTVL.

The genes are TRBV28 and TRBJ1-1, with a possible D match to TRBD1 (6 bases). From germline, CDR1 is MDHEN and CDR2 SYDVKM. V was cut by 8 bases and J by 0 bases, with 16 bases left in between. The CDR3 is 15 amino acids. The CDR3 protein is CASGAQGSMNTEAFF. The CDR3 coding sequence is TGTGCCAGCGGGGCACAGGGTAGCATGAACACTGAAGCTTTCTTT.

This chain links TRBV11-2 with TRBJ2-1, with 10 positions matching TRBD2. V was clipped by 5 bases and J by 4 bases; unmatched bases: 8. This CDR3 has 16 residues. The germline CDR1 and CDR2 sequences are SGHAT and FQNNGV. DNA for the CDR3: TGTGCCAGCAGCCAAGGAACTAGCGGGGCTTACAATGAGCAGTTCTTC. Its protein is CASSQGTSGAYNEQFF.

The CDR3 spells CASSWASGGYNEQFF. The DNA of the CDR3 is TGCGCCAGCAGCTGGGCTAGCGGGGGATACAATGAGCAGTTCTTC. The chain combines TRBV5-1 with TRBJ2-1, with 10 nucleotides matching TRBD2. Trimming cost V 3 bases and J 4 bases; bases outside gene matches: 4. Germline V lookup: CDR1 SGHRS, CDR2 YFSETQ. There are 15 residues in the CDR3. The full variable domain, completed using reference TRBV5-1 and TRBJ2-1, is KAGVTQTPRYLIKTRGQQVTLSCSPISGHRSVSWYQQTPGQGLQFLFEYFSETQRNKGNFPGRFSGRQFSNSRSEMNVSTLELGDSALYLCASSWASGGYNEQFFGPGTRLTVL.

V and J are TRBV28 and TRBJ2-5; maybe TRBD1 (6 bases). V shed 4 bases and J shed 7 bases, with 16 bases lying between them. Germline values: CDR1 MDHEN, CDR2 SYDVKM. The CDR3 is 14 residues long. CDR3 DNA: TGTGCCAGCAGTTACCGGACAGAGGTTGGGACCCAGTACTTC. The encoded protein is CASSYRTEVGTQYF.

This chain links TRBV7-2 with TRBJ2-2, with unresolved D. The CDR3 is 16 residues long. Germline values: CDR1 SGHTA, CDR2 FQGNSA. V was pared by 2 bases and J by 3 bases, with 13 bases between. CDR3 DNA sequence: TGTGCCAGCAGCTTATTTCATCGAACCCACACCGGGGAGCTGTTTTTT. It specifies CASSLFHRTHTGELFF.

The chain employs TRBV7-9 and TRBJ2-7; a weak D match, TRBD2 (5 bases). V was shortened by 4 bases and J by 0 bases, with 10 bases between the two germline ends. Germline V gene lookup returns CDR1 SEHNR and CDR2 FQNEAQ (reference sequence). The CDR3 loop spans 14 amino acids. CDR3 DNA sequence: TGTGCCAGCAGCTCGCGAAGCGGCTCCTACGAGCAGTACTTC. Its translation: CASSSRSGSYEQYF.

J is TRBJ2-7 and V is TRBV7-9; 8 nucleotides match TRBD1. V dropped 5 bases and J dropped 6; count of bases not matched to a gene: 9. CDR3 length: 14 amino acids. Germline assignment: CDR1 SEHNR and CDR2 FQNEAQ (reference sequence). The CDR3 sequence is CASSAAGGMGEQYF. CDR3 in DNA: TGTGCCAGCAGCGCCGCAGGGGGCATGGGCGAGCAGTACTTC.

V gene TRBV15 combines with J gene TRBJ2-7, with TRBD1 as a possible D gene (7 bases). The CDR3 totals 17 residues. The V end lost 5 bases, the J end lost 0 bases, and 20 bases lay between the germline ends. Germline V CDR1 and CDR2: LNHNV, YYDKDF (reference sequence). CDR3 in amino acids: CATSAGRGTANSYEQYF. The CDR3 DNA reads TGTGCCACCAGCGCCGGGAGAGGGACAGCAAACTCCTACGAGCAGTACTTC.

The gene calls are TRBV5-1 and TRBJ2-2; D is ambiguous. The length of the CDR3 is 16 residues. Looked up from germline, CDR1 is SGHRS and CDR2 is YFSETQ. Trimming removed 0 bases from V and 5 bases from J, with 14 bases in between. CDR3 protein: CASSLAAQLDTGELFF. The CDR3 nucleotides read TGCGCCAGCAGCTTGGCCGCACAGTTGGATACCGGGGAGCTGTTTTTT.

As to this clone: The junction departs from germline at one end; a sequencing error may be responsible. The sample carries other DNA sequences with the same CDR3. The chain combines TRBV11-2 with TRBJ2-7; 7 bases line up with TRBD2. This CDR3 is 14 amino acids long. Germline lookup yields CDR1 SGHAT and CDR2 FQNNGV. The CDR3 bases are TGTGCTAGCAGCTTATCGGGAGGCGCCTACGAGCAGTACTTC. It is translated as CASSLSGGAYEQYF.

This chain links TRBV11-1 with TRBJ2-7, with a weak D call TRBD2 (5 bases). The CDR3 loop spans 15 amino acids. CDR1 is SGHAT and CDR2 is FQDESV in the germline V gene (reference sequence). Trimming left V 4 bases short and J 5 bases short, with 18 bases between. The CDR3 region has the DNA TGTGCCAGCAGCTCCGACGGGGTGCTGGGTAACGAGCAGTACTTC. This sequence encodes CASSSDGVLGNEQYF.

The chain couples TRBV9 to TRBJ2-7; tentative D call: TRBD2 (5 bases). V was clipped by 4 bases and J by 3 bases, with 11 bases between them. Per the germline V gene, CDR1 is SGDLS and CDR2 is YYNGEE. The CDR3 has 13 residues. In DNA form, the CDR3 reads TGTGCCAGCAGCCTTAGTGAGGGCTACGAGCAGTACTTC. Its translation is CASSLSEGYEQYF.

The chain has TRBV5-1 and TRBJ1-1; weak D call: TRBD1 (5 bases). CDR3 length: 17 residues. V shed 0 bases and J shed 0 bases, with 15 bases lying between them. The germline gives CDR1 SGHRS, CDR2 YFSETQ. DNA for the CDR3: TGCGCCAGCAGCTTGGCTCCCCCCGCAGGGATGAACACTGAAGCTTTCTTT. It specifies CASSLAPPAGMNTEAFF.

The gene calls are TRBV19 and TRBJ2-1, with 8 bases fitting TRBD2. After removal of 0 bases from V and 5 bases from J, the junction contained 6 bases not matched to a gene. This CDR3 spans 16 amino acids. CDR1 and CDR2 (germline): LNHDA, SQIVND (reference sequence). CDR3 sequence (DNA): TGTGCCAGTAGTATAGAGGGGGGTAGCGGGAACAATGAGCAGTTCTTC. It specifies CASSIEGGSGNNEQFF.

This clone appeared many times. Other DNA sequences within the sample encode an identical CDR3. The chain is built from TRBV9 and TRBJ2-3, with a weak D call TRBD2 (7 bases). V lost 0 bases, J lost 4 bases, and 9 bases lay in between. The CDR3 contains 14 residues. In germline, CDR1 is SGDLS, CDR2 YYNGEE. Here the CDR3 reads CASSVAGGSDTQYF. DNA of the CDR3: TGTGCCAGCAGCGTAGCGGGGGGCTCAGATACGCAGTATTTT.

This clone has a handful of counts. The genes are TRBV30 and TRBJ1-6; D not resolved. CDR1 is GTSNPN and CDR2 is SVGIG in the germline V gene (reference sequence). The CDR3 is 13 residues long. V gave up 0 bases and J gave up 7 bases, with 7 bases separating them. In nucleotides, the CDR3 is TGTGCCTGGAGTGTACGGGGAAATTCACCCCTCCACTTT. It is translated as CAWSVRGNSPLHF.

CDR3: CASTVRTGELFF. The DNA of the CDR3 is TGTGCCAGCACCGTTCGTACCGGGGAGCTGTTTTTT. This chain uses TRBV7-9 with TRBJ2-2; D call uncertain. From germline, CDR1 is SEHNR and CDR2 FQNEAQ (reference sequence). This CDR3 has 12 amino acids. The ends were cut back, 7 bases at V and 5 bases at J, with 8 bases in the middle. The entire variable domain, with the rest obtained from reference TRBV7-9 and TRBJ2-2, is as follows: DTGVSQNPRHKITKRGQNVTFRCDPISEHNRLYWYRQTLGQGPEFLTYFQNEAQLEKSRLLSDRFSAERPKGSFSTLEIQRTEQGDSAMYLCASTVRTGELFFGEGSRLTVL.

The chain joins TRBV6-9 to TRBJ2-7, with D perhaps being TRBD1 or TRBD2 (5 bases each). V was pared by 3 bases and J by 0 bases, with 12 bases between. This CDR3 region has 15 residues. CDR1 MNHGY and CDR2 SVAAGI come from the germline V gene. For the CDR3, the DNA is TGTGCCAGCAGTTACTCTGCAGGGAGCTCCTACGAGCAGTACTTC. Translating it yields CASSYSAGSSYEQYF.